The 10 T cell receptor beta chains below were found in one sample sequenced in a study of human T cells and chemical hapten exposure. MiXCR was run by TCRdb on the RACE reads, yielding one entry per CDR3 protein. The sample includes about 82,000 distinct CDR3 sequences, 10% to 15% seen only once; the top ten take 4.5% to 6%. The time point was: patch test 3, about 24 weeks after DPC sensitization. This sample's treatment: therapeutic diphenylcyclopropenone sensitization with weekly scalp DPC. The starting material was whole blood, obtained in connection with sensitization to the hapten diphenylcyclopropenone (DPC). All receptors come from a woman between 45 and 65 years old with alopecia areata. Some clones in this sample may be carry-over from other donors' samples.

The rearrangement uses TRBV12-3 or TRBV12-4 and TRBJ1-1; 8 nucleotides align to TRBD1. Losses at the gene ends were 2 bases for V and 0 bases for J; bases not matched to a gene: 2. The CDR3 covers 15 residues. In DNA, the CDR3 is TGTGCCAGCAGTTTAACAGGGGGGATGAACACTGAAGCTTTCTTT. This codes for CASSLTGGMNTEAFF.

This chain uses TRBV5-1 with TRBJ2-1, with 7 bases that match TRBD2. Germline-derived CDR1 and CDR2 are SGHRS and YFSETQ. The CDR3 loop spans 15 amino acids. With V trimmed by 2 bases and J by 6 bases, 8 bases remained unmatched. The DNA for the CDR3 is TGCGCCAGCAGCTTTCGAGCGGGACCTGGCAATGAGCAGTTCTTC. This sequence encodes CASSFRAGPGNEQFF.

CDR3 sequence (DNA): TGCAGTGCTCCAAACAGGGGACGGGGATACGAGCAGTACTTC. Its translation: CSAPNRGRGYEQYF. The gene calls are TRBV20-1 and TRBJ2-7, with 7 bases fitting TRBD1. Germline values: CDR1 DFQATT, CDR2 SNEGSKA (reference sequence). Unmatched junction bases numbered 11, after V lost 5 bases and J lost 4 bases. The CDR3 is 14 residues long.

The rearrangement links TRBV6-6 to TRBJ1-2; D is ambiguous. This CDR3 is built from 12 residues. V lost 5 bases to trimming and J lost 2 bases, with 6 bases between them. From germline, CDR1 is MNHNY and CDR2 SVGAGI (reference sequence). The CDR3 reads CASSGRNYGYTF. CDR3 bases: TGTGCCAGCAGTGGCCGAAACTATGGCTACACCTTC.

The V call is TRBV7-8, the J call TRBJ1-4; D not resolved. The CDR3 runs to 13 residues. The germline gives CDR1 SGHVS, CDR2 FQNEAQ. The ends were cut back, 5 bases at V and 8 bases at J, with 12 bases in the middle. DNA of the CDR3: TGTGCCAGCAGCCCCCATCATGGGGAAAAACTGTTTTTT. It is translated as CASSPHHGEKLFF.

Ten or more counts support this clonotype. This chain uses TRBV11-2 with TRBJ1-4, with D uncertain. Trimming took 1 base from V and 0 from J, leaving 15 bases between them. Germline V gene sequence: CDR1 SGHAT, CDR2 FQNNGV. This CDR3 is built from 18 residues. Here the CDR3 reads CASSLGRLLGATNEKLFF. The DNA of the CDR3 is TGTGCCAGCAGCTTAGGACGTCTTTTGGGTGCAACTAATGAAAAACTGTTTTTT. Variable domain in full (rest from reference TRBV11-2 and TRBJ1-4): EAGVAQSPRYKIIEKRQSVAFWCNPISGHATLYWYQQILGQGPKLLIQFQNNGVVDDSQLPKDRFSAERLKGVDSTLKIQPAKLEDSAVYLCASSLGRLLGATNEKLFFGSGTQLSVL.

This clonotype was counted at least ten times. The V and J genes are TRBV20-1 and TRBJ1-3, with D perhaps TRBD1 (6 bases). CDR1 and CDR2 from the germline V gene are DFQATT and SNEGSKA (reference sequence). Trimming cost V 0 bases and J 1 base, with 10 bases left between them. The CDR3 spans 15 residues. The CDR3 here is CSARERGSSGNTIYF. In nucleotides, the CDR3 is TGCAGTGCTAGAGAAAGGGGGAGTTCTGGAAACACCATATATTTT.

This clonotype was seen ten or more times. CDR3 coding DNA: TGCAGCGTCGGCGATAAGGGTAGCTCCTACAATGAGCAGTTCTTC. Translation: CSVGDKGSSYNEQFF. The chain is built from TRBV29-1 and TRBJ2-1; D gene unclear. The CDR3 has 15 residues. Germline V CDR1 and CDR2: SQVTM, ANQGSEA. The V and J ends lost 6 bases and 0 bases respectively, with 15 bases between them.

This clonotype was seen repeatedly, ten times or more. The junction differs from germline at one of its ends, possibly a read error. The chain is built from TRBV29-1 and TRBJ2-1; no firm D call. Germline CDR1 reads SQVTM; CDR2 reads ANQGSEA. CDR3 length: 10 residues. The CDR3 DNA is TGCAGCGTTGAAGACGTCGGTTTGGTCTTC. Translated: CSVEDVGLVF.

The V call is TRBV2, the J call TRBJ2-5, with D perhaps matching TRBD1 (6 bases). The germline gives CDR1 SNHLY, CDR2 FYNNEI. The V and J ends lost 1 base and 5 bases respectively, with 14 bases between them. CDR3 size: 15 residues. The CDR3 loop reads CASSEDQGLGETQYF. Here the CDR3 DNA reads TGTGCCAGCAGTGAAGACCAGGGGTTAGGGGAGACCCAGTACTTC.